What follows are 8 T cell receptor beta chains derived from one specimen sequenced in a study of T cells in Graves' hyperthyroidism and ophthalmopathy. Amplified TCR beta CDR3 regions derived from RNA transcripts. The HTBI primer set was used in a first-round RT-PCR of the TCR CDR3. TCRdb itself ran the multiplex PCR reads through MiXCR, one entry per CDR3 protein. The sample has 370,000 or so distinct CDR3 sequences, roughly 25% seen once. The sample was blood. These TCRs come from a man aged 45-60 years with Graves' hyperthyroidism.

This clonotype occurred many times. The J gene is TRBJ2-7, the V gene TRBV5-1, with a weak D call TRBD2 (5 bases). Per the germline V gene, CDR1 is SGHRS and CDR2 is YFSETQ. The CDR3 is 13 residues long. V was trimmed by 4 bases and J by 3 bases, leaving 11 bases between them. The CDR3 reads CASSPEAGYEQYF. The CDR3 region has the DNA TGCGCCAGCAGCCCGGAGGCGGGCTACGAGCAGTACTTC.

The chain is built from TRBV5-4 and TRBJ2-2; 8 positions agree with TRBD2. Germline V gene data show CDR1 as SGHNT and CDR2 as YYREEE (reference sequence). V trimming: 6 bases; J trimming: 5 bases; junction bases outside the gene matches: 3. The CDR3 totals 13 residues. The CDR3, as DNA: TGTGCCAGCACGGGAGGGCAAACCGGGGAGCTGTTTTTT. Translating gives CASTGGQTGELFF.

This clonotype was counted only a few times. The chain employs TRBV20-1 and TRBJ2-7; 14 bases align to TRBD2. V dropped 5 bases and J dropped 3; count of bases not matched to a gene: 3. The CDR3 is 14 residues long. Germline V gene lookup returns CDR1 DFQATT and CDR2 SNEGSKA (reference sequence). The CDR3: CSAFGLAGGYEQYF. CDR3 nucleotide sequence: TGCAGTGCTTTTGGACTAGCGGGAGGCTACGAGCAGTACTTC.

This clonotype has just a few counts. The V gene is TRBV5-1, the J gene TRBJ2-5, with D uncertain. The CDR3 runs 14 residues. Trimming stripped 2 bases from V and 2 bases from J, with 10 bases between. Germline CDR1 SGHRS, CDR2 YFSETQ. Here the CDR3 reads CASSFLGTQETQYF. The CDR3 DNA follows: TGCGCCAGCAGCTTCTTGGGCACTCAAGAGACCCAGTACTTC. Full variable domain (missing parts from reference TRBV5-1 and TRBJ2-5): KAGVTQTPRYLIKTRGQQVTLSCSPISGHRSVSWYQQTPGQGLQFLFEYFSETQRNKGNFPGRFSGRQFSNSRSEMNVSTLELGDSALYLCASSFLGTQETQYFGPGTRLLVL.

There are a few counts of this clonotype. The chain carries TRBV29-1 and TRBJ2-7, with 11 bases lining up with TRBD2. Germline CDR1 SQVTM, CDR2 ANQGSEA. The CDR3 spans 12 residues. CDR3 protein: CSTSGSVYEQYF. In DNA form, the CDR3 reads TGCAGTACTAGCGGGAGTGTCTACGAGCAGTACTTC.

The V gene is TRBV5-6, the J gene TRBJ2-7; D gene ambiguous. The CDR3 is 16 amino acids. Trimming removed 1 base from V and 2 bases from J, with 16 bases in between. Germline V gives CDR1 SGHDT, CDR2 YYEEEE. The CDR3 DNA sequence: TGTGCCAGCAGCTTGCAGGACCAACCTAAGCCCTACGAGCAGTACTTC. It yields the protein CASSLQDQPKPYEQYF.

This clonotype was seen repeatedly, ten times or more. The chain couples TRBV2 to TRBJ2-7, with 8 bases aligning to TRBD2. Trimming at V came to 8 bases and at J to 6 bases, leaving 9 bases not matched to a gene. CDR1 SNHLY and CDR2 FYNNEI come from the germline V gene. The CDR3 spans 13 residues. CDR3 in DNA: TGTGCCAGCTGGCCCGGGACTAGAGGCGAGCAGTACTTC. This codes for CASWPGTRGEQYF.

The chain couples TRBV7-2 to TRBJ1-5; D remains unclear. Deletions cut 1 base from V and 0 bases from J, with 7 bases between. The germline CDR1 and CDR2 sequences are SGHTA and FQGNSA. The CDR3 spans 15 residues. CDR3 sequence: CASSLGQFSNQPQHF. The CDR3 DNA is TGTGCCAGCAGCTTAGGTCAGTTTAGCAATCAGCCCCAGCATTTT.